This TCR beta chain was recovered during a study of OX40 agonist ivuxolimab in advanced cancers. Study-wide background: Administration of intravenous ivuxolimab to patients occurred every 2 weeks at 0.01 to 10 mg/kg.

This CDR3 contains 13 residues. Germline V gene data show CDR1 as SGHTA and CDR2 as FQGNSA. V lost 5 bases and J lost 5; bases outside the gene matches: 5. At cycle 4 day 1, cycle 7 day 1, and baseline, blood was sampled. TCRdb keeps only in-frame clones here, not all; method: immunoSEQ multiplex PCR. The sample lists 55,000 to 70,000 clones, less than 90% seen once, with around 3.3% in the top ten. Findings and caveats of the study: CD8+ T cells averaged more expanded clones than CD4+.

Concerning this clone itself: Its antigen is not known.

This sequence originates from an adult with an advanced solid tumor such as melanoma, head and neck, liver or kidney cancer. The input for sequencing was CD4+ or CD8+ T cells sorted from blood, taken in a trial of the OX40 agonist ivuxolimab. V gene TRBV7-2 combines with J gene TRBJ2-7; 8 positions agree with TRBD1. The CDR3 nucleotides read TGTGCCAGCAGCCCAGGGGGCGGGGACGAGCAGTACTTC. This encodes CASSPGGGDEQYF.